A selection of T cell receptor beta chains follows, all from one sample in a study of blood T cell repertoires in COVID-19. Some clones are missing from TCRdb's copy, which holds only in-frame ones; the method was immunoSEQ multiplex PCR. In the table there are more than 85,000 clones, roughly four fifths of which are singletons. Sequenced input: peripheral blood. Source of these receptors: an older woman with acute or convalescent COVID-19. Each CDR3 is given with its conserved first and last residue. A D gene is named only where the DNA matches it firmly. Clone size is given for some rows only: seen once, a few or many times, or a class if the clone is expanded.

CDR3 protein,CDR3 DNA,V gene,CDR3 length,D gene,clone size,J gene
CASTQGGSFYGYTF,TGTGCCAGCACCCAGGGCGGCTCATTCTATGGCTACACCTTC,TRBV7-2,14,.,.,TRBJ1-2
CATSRNRHLAGGTNTGELFF,TGTGCCACCAGCAGAAACAGACACTTAGCGGGGGGGACGAACACCGGGGAGCTGTTTTTT,TRBV15,20,TRBD2,once,TRBJ2-2
CASKGGINTGELFF,TGTGCCAGCAAAGGGGGAATTAACACCGGGGAGCTGTTTTTT,TRBV2,14,.,.,TRBJ2-2
CASSQDTGPNYGYTF,TGCGCCAGCAGCCAAGATACAGGTCCTAACTATGGCTACACCTTC,TRBV4-3,15,.,.,TRBJ1-2
CASKKGPGALNTEAFF,TGCGCCAGCAAAAAGGGACCGGGAGCCCTTAACACTGAAGCTTTCTTT,TRBV5-1,16,.,.,TRBJ1-1
CAWSKQGNTEAFF,TGTGCCTGGAGTAAACAGGGGAACACTGAAGCTTTCTTT,TRBV30,13,.,.,TRBJ1-1
CASSAGLVSLEAFF,TGTGCCAGCAGTGCCGGGTTAGTAAGCCTTGAAGCTTTCTTT,TRBV3-1/TRBV3-2,14,.,.,TRBJ1-1
CASRRQHNWVNQPQHF,TGTGCCAGTAGGAGACAGCATAATTGGGTCAATCAGCCCCAGCATTTT,TRBV19,16,.,.,TRBJ1-5
CASSFAGDYEQYF,TGTGCCAGCAGCTTTGCGGGCGACTACGAGCAGTACTTC,TRBV7-3,13,.,once,TRBJ2-7
CASSSTGVLEGYTF,TGTGCCAGCAGCTCTACAGGGGTTTTAGAGGGCTACACCTTC,TRBV7-2,14,TRBD1,few,TRBJ1-2
CATSRDRGQGGYTF,TGTGCCACCAGCAGAGACAGGGGGCAGGGTGGCTACACCTTC,TRBV15,14,TRBD1,.,TRBJ1-2
CASRGTVNQETQYF,TGTGCCAGCAGGGGTACAGTGAACCAAGAGACCCAGTACTTC,TRBV2,14,.,.,TRBJ2-5
CASRPTGVNSPLHF,TGTGCCAGCAGACCGACAGGGGTTAATTCACCCCTCCACTTT,TRBV6-5,14,TRBD1,.,TRBJ1-6
CASGVGDTINEKLFF,TGTGCCAGCGGAGTTGGGGACACCATTAATGAAAAACTGTTTTTT,TRBV7-9,15,.,.,TRBJ1-4
CASRMDRTVRPGYTF,TGTGCCAGCAGAATGGACAGGACAGTTCGCCCGGGCTACACCTTC,TRBV6-5,15,TRBD1,.,TRBJ1-2
CASSWGTGGIQPQHF,TGTGCCAGCAGTTGGGGGACAGGGGGAATTCAGCCCCAGCATTTT,TRBV28,15,TRBD1,.,TRBJ1-5
CASSQEGRSGNTIYF,TGCGCCAGCAGCCAAGAAGGGAGATCGGGAAACACCATATATTTT,TRBV4-1,15,.,.,TRBJ1-3
CASSLGTGGAYEQYF,TGTGCCAGCAGTTTGGGTACAGGGGGCGCGTACGAGCAGTACTTC,TRBV27,15,TRBD1,few,TRBJ2-7
CASSQDGTGRVTEAFF,TGCGCCAGCAGCCAAGACGGGACAGGTAGGGTAACTGAAGCTTTCTTT,TRBV4-3,16,TRBD1,.,TRBJ1-1
CSVENLANTGELFF,TGCAGCGTTGAGAATCTAGCGAACACCGGGGAGCTGTTTTTT,TRBV29-1,14,.,once,TRBJ2-2
CAWSGSGWLRGYTF,TGTGCCTGGAGTGGCTCAGGGTGGTTGCGGGGCTACACCTTC,TRBV30,14,.,.,TRBJ1-2
CASSFQGANEQYF,TGTGCCAGCAGCTTTCAGGGGGCAAACGAGCAGTACTTC,TRBV11-1,13,TRBD1,.,TRBJ2-7
CASSQDIPSRGWVPEAFF,TGCGCCAGCAGCCAAGATATTCCCTCCCGAGGTTGGGTCCCTGAAGCTTTCTTT,TRBV4-3,18,.,.,TRBJ1-1
CATSRGADRGDNQPQHF,TGTGCCACCAGCAGAGGAGCCGACAGGGGAGACAATCAGCCCCAGCATTTT,TRBV15,17,TRBD1,.,TRBJ1-5
CASSLAGTSGGGEQFF,TGTGCCAGCAGCTTAGCGGGGACTAGCGGGGGAGGCGAGCAGTTCTTC,TRBV7-2,16,TRBD2,.,TRBJ2-1
CASSHYPGRDSPLHF,TGCGCCAGCAGCCATTACCCGGGAAGAGATTCACCCCTCCACTTT,TRBV4-3,15,.,.,TRBJ1-6
CASSRSYRGSNYGYTF,TGTGCCAGCAGCCGGAGTTACAGGGGATCAAACTATGGCTACACCTTC,TRBV4-2,16,TRBD1,.,TRBJ1-2
CASGTEGSTKNIQYF,TGCGCCAGCGGTACGGAAGGGAGCACCAAAAACATTCAGTACTTC,TRBV4-1,15,.,.,TRBJ2-4
CATKGLDNQPQHF,TGTGCCACTAAAGGACTGGACAATCAGCCCCAGCATTTT,TRBV2,13,.,few,TRBJ1-5
CASRPGSYGYTF,TGTGCCAGCAGGCCAGGGTCCTATGGCTACACCTTC,TRBV5-6,12,.,.,TRBJ1-2
CASRRGGEETQYF,TGTGCCAGCAGGAGGGGGGGAGAGGAGACCCAGTACTTC,TRBV11-1,13,.,.,TRBJ2-5
CASSSSISPLHF,TGTGCCAGCAGCTCGAGTATTTCACCCCTCCACTTT,TRBV7-3,12,.,.,TRBJ1-6
CAIGTANTEAFF,TGTGCCATAGGGACAGCTAACACTGAAGCTTTCTTT,TRBV10-3,12,TRBD1,.,TRBJ1-1
CASSLTRGHEQFF,TGTGCCAGCAGCTTAACCAGGGGACATGAGCAGTTCTTC,TRBV11-3,13,.,.,TRBJ2-1
CATMGPETEAFF,TGTGCCACCATGGGGCCCGAGACTGAAGCTTTCTTT,TRBV24-1,12,.,.,TRBJ1-1
CASGPPTLNTEAFF,TGTGCTAGTGGTCCGCCGACACTGAACACTGAAGCTTTCTTT,TRBV12-5,14,.,.,TRBJ1-1